This T cell receptor (beta chain) originates from a study of identical twins. Broader study findings: There were fewer insertions in abundant cord blood beta clonotypes, but memory repertoires showed no such pattern.

Ten or more counts support this clonotype. Its antigen remains unknown. Unique molecular identifiers were present on the cDNA, and a universal primer site came from template switching. TCRdb reanalysed the 5' RACE reads using MiXCR and keeps one entry per CDR3 protein. This sample has about 240,000 distinct CDR3 sequences, with approximately 7.3% found just once. From germline, CDR1 is DFQATT and CDR2 SNEGSKA (reference sequence). V was trimmed by 0 bases and J by 6 bases, leaving 16 bases between them. CDR3 size: 15 residues. These same records also appear under a second study, on yellow fever vaccine responses in identical twins.

Sequences were obtained from CD8+ T cells sorted from blood. This clonotype was obtained from a woman between 18 and 30 years old in good health. The chain recombines TRBV20-1 with TRBJ2-3, with D possibly matching TRBD2 (6 bases). In DNA form, the CDR3 reads TGCAGTGCTAGAGATGGAGGGACGAGCATTGATACGCAGTATTTT. Its protein product is CSARDGGTSIDTQYF.